This entry features one T cell receptor (beta chain) sequence. Treatment: oral pan-JAK inhibitor, 5-10 mg twice daily. The data stem from a study of CD8+ T cells in alopecia areata. RNA was isolated and reverse transcribed to cDNA, the sequencing template. The method was immunoSEQ multiplex PCR; TCRdb's version includes in-frame clones alone and lacks a portion of them. Of 150,000 to 200,000 clones in the sample, 58% were seen once. Per the germline V gene, CDR1 is ENHRY and CDR2 is SYGVKD. The CDR3 covers 11 residues. Trimming removed 0 bases from V and 8 bases from J, with 2 bases in between. The sample here was CD4+ T cells sorted from blood, taken around week 55, from a patient treated with tofacitinib. The chain couples TRBV10-3 to TRBJ1-3; D unclear. The origin of this receptor is a human donor with alopecia areata. In nucleotides, the CDR3 is TGTGCCATCAGTGAGTCTGACACCATATATTTT. Its protein is CAISESDTIYF.